Shown below are 14 T cell receptor beta chains from a single sample sequenced in a study of cytomegalovirus exposure and HLA in healthy donors. The PCR contained 60 Vbeta and 13 Jbeta primers. TCRdb keeps only in-frame clones here, not all; method: immunoSEQ multiplex PCR. The sample records around 74,000 clones, roughly 85% being singletons. Sample: PBMCs. The receptor source for this set is a man aged 30 to 45 in good health and CMV-seronegative.

The chain has TRBV29-1 and TRBJ1-4; TRBD1 might be the D (5 bases). With 5 bases removed from V and 2 bases from J, the gap between germline ends came to 12 bases. Germline V gene lookup returns CDR1 SQVTM and CDR2 ANQGSEA. The CDR3 runs 14 residues. In nucleotides, the CDR3 is TGCAGCGTTAAAGGCGGGGGTACTAATGAAAAACTGTTTTTT. Amino acids: CSVKGGGTNEKLFF.

The chain joins TRBV19 to TRBJ2-7; 8 bases are a match to TRBD1. J was trimmed by 1 base and V by 7 bases; bases with no gene match: 6. This CDR3 comprises 14 residues. Germline V CDR1 and CDR2: LNHDA, SQIVND (reference sequence). The CDR3: CASKRGQESYEQYF. The CDR3 region has the DNA TGTGCCAGTAAGAGGGGACAGGAGTCCTACGAGCAGTACTTC.

This clone has just a few counts. The chain links TRBV6-4 to TRBJ2-1; a weak D match, TRBD2 (6 bases). V was trimmed by 6 bases and J by 5 bases, leaving 14 bases between them. Germline CDR1 is MRHNA and CDR2 is SNTAGT. This CDR3 has 14 amino acids. The CDR3 is CASSAAGTHNEQFF. The CDR3 nucleotides read TGTGCCAGCAGCGCAGCCGGGACTCACAATGAGCAGTTCTTC.

The rearrangement joins TRBV4-3 to TRBJ2-6, with D tentatively TRBD2 (6 bases). The CDR3 extends over 18 amino acids. Per germline, CDR1 LGHNA and CDR2 YSLEER. The V gene lost 2 bases and the J gene lost 1 base, with 15 bases spanning the gap. DNA of the CDR3: TGCGCCAGCAGCCAAAATTCCGTCGGGGGTTCTGGGGCCAACGTCCTGACTTTC. Its protein is CASSQNSVGGSGANVLTF.

In its sample, this clone was seen a few times. This chain connects TRBV27 to TRBJ1-1; TRBD1 matches at 8 bases. Germline V CDR1 and CDR2: MNHEY, SMNVEV (reference sequence). This CDR3 has 14 residues. The trim removed 3 bases at V and 3 bases at J, leaving 3 bases unmatched. In DNA, the CDR3 is TGTGCCAGCAGTTTTGGGACAGGTTACACTGAAGCTTTCTTT. Encoded protein: CASSFGTGYTEAFF.

The chain recombines TRBV4-2 with TRBJ2-3, with D unresolved. This CDR3 region has 16 residues. The V gene lost 0 bases and the J gene lost 3 bases, with 13 bases spanning the gap. CDR1 and CDR2 (germline): LGHNA, YNFKEQ. The CDR3 spells CASSQDGTQRTDTQYF. The CDR3 nucleotides read TGTGCCAGCAGCCAAGACGGTACGCAACGAACAGATACGCAGTATTTT.

V usage is TRBV13 and J usage is TRBJ2-1; TRBD2 matches 11 bases. From germline, CDR1 is PRHDT and CDR2 FYEKMQ (reference sequence). With V trimmed by 5 bases and J by 8 bases, 5 bases remained unmatched. The CDR3 is 14 residues long. The CDR3 sequence: CASSPRLAGYEQFF. The CDR3 DNA sequence: TGTGCCAGCAGCCCCCGACTAGCGGGGTATGAGCAGTTCTTC.

V usage is TRBV27 and J usage is TRBJ1-1; TRBD1 aligns across 11 bases. CDR3 length equals 16 residues. Unmatched junction bases numbered 11, after V lost 6 bases and J lost 5 bases. CDR1 is MNHEY, CDR2 SMNVEV, per germline (reference sequence). The CDR3 nucleotides are TGTGCCAGCAGACGGACAGGGGGCATCTACGGGACTGAAGCTTTCTTT. It codes for CASRRTGGIYGTEAFF.

The rearrangement links TRBV2 to TRBJ2-5, with TRBD2 matching 13 bases. CDR1 and CDR2 (germline): SNHLY, FYNNEI. The CDR3 length is 17 residues. Trimming took 4 bases from V and 7 from J; bases not matched to a gene: 12. The CDR3 DNA reads as TGTGCCAGCAGTGCACTACTTACTACTAGCGGGGGGGGGACCCAGTACTTC. It codes for CASSALLTTSGGGTQYF.

This chain uses TRBV28 with TRBJ1-5; TRBD1 matches 8 bases. Germline trimming cut 10 bases from V and 8 bases from J; bases unmatched to any gene: 13. The CDR3 has 14 residues. From germline, CDR1 is MDHEN and CDR2 SYDVKM. The CDR3 sequence: CATRGGQGGKPQHF. The CDR3 DNA reads as TGTGCCACCCGAGGAGGACAGGGCGGGAAGCCCCAGCATTTT.

This clone was picked up a small number of times. Other nucleotide sequences in the sample specify the same CDR3. The V gene is TRBV30, the J gene TRBJ2-4; D unresolved. This CDR3 has 12 amino acids. The germline gives CDR1 GTSNPN, CDR2 SVGIG (reference sequence). V was pared by 3 bases and J by 8 bases, with 11 bases between. As DNA, the CDR3 is TGTGCCTGGAGCCTAAAAATAGACATTCAGTACTTC. This translates into CAWSLKIDIQYF.

The table lists this clone with a count of one. The V gene is TRBV29-1, the J gene TRBJ2-7; TRBD1 matches at 11 bases. Unmatched junction bases numbered 6, after V lost 6 bases and J lost 5 bases. Per the germline V gene, CDR1 is SQVTM and CDR2 is ANQGSEA. The CDR3 is 13 residues long. DNA for the CDR3: TGCAGCGTCGAGCGGGACAGGGGGAACGAGCAGTACTTC. It is translated as CSVERDRGNEQYF.

The chain is built from TRBV30 and TRBJ1-5; 7 nucleotides match TRBD1. J was trimmed by 6 bases and V by 0 bases; bases with no gene match: 11. The CDR3 sequence is 16 residues long. Germline V gene data show CDR1 as GTSNPN and CDR2 as SVGIG (reference sequence). DNA of the CDR3: TGTGCCTGGAGTGTACCAGGGGGACAAGGCTCTCAGCCCCAGCATTTT. It yields the protein CAWSVPGGQGSQPQHF.

V is TRBV4-3 and J is TRBJ1-4; D uncertain. This CDR3 region has 16 residues. The V end lost 0 bases, the J end lost 4 bases, and 12 bases lay between the germline ends. CDR1 and CDR2 (germline): LGHNA, YSLEER. In DNA, the CDR3 is TGCGCCAGCAGCCAAGATTTTGGGGAGATTAATGAAAAACTGTTTTTT. This translates into CASSQDFGEINEKLFF.